This record looks at one T cell receptor (beta chain) sequence and its context. The record originates from a study of T cell changes during pregnancy in multiple sclerosis. The CDR3 loop spans 15 amino acids. Germline assignment: CDR1 ENHRY and CDR2 SYGVKD. Trimming shortened V by 4 bases and J by 7 bases, and 14 bases separated the two germline ends. Assay used: immunoSEQ multiplex PCR; TCRdb lists only in-frame clones, some missing. The sample lists about 73,000 clones; around 92% were seen once. This chain connects TRBV10-3 to TRBJ1-6; D is uncertain. The source is a female donor in good health, enrolled as a control in a pregnancy study. Sequenced material: peripheral blood, taken in the third trimester of pregnancy. The CDR3 sequence is CAISVREDLNSPLHF. CDR3 coding DNA: TGTGCCATCAGTGTGAGGGAGGACCTCAATTCACCCCTCCACTTT.